The clone carrying this T cell receptor (beta chain) was counted a few times. TCRdb recomputed calls from the RT-PCR reads with MiXCR, one row per CDR3 protein. The top ten clones hold 3.6% of a sample with almost 700,000 distinct CDR3 sequences, more than 13% of them seen once. Between the trimmed V and J ends, which lost 8 bases and 8 bases, there was a span of 15 bases. Germline assignment: CDR1 MNHEY and CDR2 SMNVEV (reference sequence). This CDR3 spans 12 amino acids. The sample was memory CD4+ T cells from blood. The chain uses TRBV27 and TRBJ1-1; D perhaps matches TRBD1 (5 bases). The source is a female donor in good health, serving as a healthy control. CDR3 sequence (DNA): TGTGCCAGCGGCCACGGGGCAGGGGAAGCTTTCTTT. The encoded protein is CASGHGAGEAFF.